The TCR beta chain under discussion was sequenced for a study of cytomegalovirus exposure and HLA in healthy donors. Study-wide findings and caveats: Cytomegalovirus association was listed for 164 TCR beta chains. High specificity and sensitivity for cytomegalovirus status were reported for the classifier.

A word on this clone: The antigen is not known.

The CDR3 contains 15 residues. J was trimmed by 5 bases and V by 4 bases; bases with no gene match: 10. Germline-derived CDR1 and CDR2 are SGHTA and FQGNSA. 60 Vbeta and 13 Jbeta primers were used in PCR. The table came from immunoSEQ multiplex PCR; TCRdb's copy has only in-frame clones and leaves some out. The repertoire consists of about 170,000 clones, with roughly 83% occurring once and the leading ten covering more than 0.35%. This receptor was obtained from a boy between 2 and 10 years old in good health and CMV-seronegative. Source material: PBMCs. This chain uses TRBV7-2 with TRBJ2-5, with 7 bases identical to TRBD1. The CDR3 here is CASSYHRGPRETQYF. The DNA of the CDR3 is TGTGCCAGCAGCTACCACAGGGGCCCACGGGAGACCCAGTACTTC.